A selection of T cell receptor beta chains follows, all from one sample in a study of PD-1 blockade in classical Hodgkin lymphoma. Some clones are missing from TCRdb's copy, which holds only in-frame ones; the method was immunoSEQ multiplex PCR. The data contain about 30,000 clones, 80% to 90% of them singletons. The sample was CD4+ T cells from blood, taken before the fourth cycle of nivolumab. These TCRs come from a human donor with classical Hodgkin lymphoma. Both conserved end residues are part of each CDR3. The order of the fields is clone size, D gene, V gene, J gene, CDR3 protein, CDR3 DNA. A D gene is named only where the DNA matches it firmly. For some rows the clone size is stated as once, few or many, or as a class when expanded; others skip it.

size: NA; D: NA; V: TRBV29-1; J: TRBJ2-3; CDR3: CSGGGNTDTQYF; DNA: TGCAGCGGGGGTGGGAATACAGATACGCAGTATTTT
size: NA; D: TRBD1; V: TRBV19; J: TRBJ1-2; CDR3: CASRLGQGGLYGYTF; DNA: TGTGCCAGTAGATTGGGACAGGGGGGTCTCTATGGCTACACCTTC
size: once; D: TRBD1; V: TRBV7-2; J: TRBJ2-2; CDR3: CASSSPGGTGRTGELFF; DNA: TGTGCCAGCAGCTCACCTGGAGGGACAGGGCGGACCGGGGAGCTGTTTTTT
size: NA; D: NA; V: TRBV29-1; J: TRBJ1-2; CDR3: CSVARGLINYGYTF; DNA: TGCAGCGTTGCACGGGGTTTGATCAACTATGGCTACACCTTC
size: NA; D: TRBD2; V: TRBV4-3; J: TRBJ2-1; CDR3: CASSQAPWGGDYNEQFF; DNA: TGCGCCAGCAGCCAAGCTCCCTGGGGGGGGGACTACAATGAGCAGTTCTTC
size: NA; D: NA; V: TRBV13; J: TRBJ2-1; CDR3: CASSPTGAYNEQFF; DNA: TGTGCCAGCAGCCCGACAGGAGCTTACAATGAGCAGTTCTTC
size: NA; D: TRBD2; V: TRBV7-8; J: TRBJ2-2; CDR3: CASSLVRAGGPGELFF; DNA: TGTGCCAGCAGCTTAGTACGGGCGGGGGGGCCCGGGGAGCTGTTTTTT
size: NA; D: NA; V: TRBV5-1; J: TRBJ2-2; CDR3: CASSFSVRTTADTGELFF; DNA: TGCGCCAGCAGCTTTTCGGTCAGGACAACAGCGGACACCGGGGAGCTGTTTTTT
size: NA; D: NA; V: TRBV5-1; J: TRBJ1-4; CDR3: CASRLQSTEAKLFF; DNA: TGCGCCAGCAGACTCCAAAGCACGGAGGCAAAACTGTTTTTT
size: NA; D: NA; V: TRBV19; J: TRBJ2-2; CDR3: CASSIDRTESGELFF; DNA: TGTGCCAGTAGTATAGATCGGACAGAATCCGGGGAGCTGTTTTTT
size: NA; D: TRBD1; V: TRBV4-3; J: TRBJ1-1; CDR3: CASSRQTFRDRRMNTEAFF; DNA: TGCGCCAGCAGCCGACAGACATTCCGGGACAGGAGAATGAACACTGAAGCTTTCTTT
size: NA; D: NA; V: TRBV27; J: TRBJ2-7; CDR3: CASSLQGAAAYEQYF; DNA: TGTGCCAGCAGTCTACAGGGCGCAGCGGCCTACGAGCAGTACTTC
size: once; D: TRBD1; V: TRBV29-1; J: TRBJ1-4; CDR3: CSVEIQGQGLFF; DNA: TGCAGCGTTGAAATCCAGGGACAGGGGCTGTTTTTT
size: NA; D: TRBD2; V: TRBV29-1; J: TRBJ2-7; CDR3: CSVEPPGRGEQYF; DNA: TGCAGCGTTGAACCACCCGGGAGGGGCGAGCAGTACTTC
size: NA; D: NA; V: TRBV7-2; J: TRBJ2-2; CDR3: CASSSSGVTGELFF; DNA: TGTGCCAGCAGCTCCTCAGGGGTTACCGGGGAGCTGTTTTTT
size: NA; D: NA; V: TRBV19; J: TRBJ2-2; CDR3: CASSIMAGSSGELFF; DNA: TGTGCCAGTAGTATCATGGCAGGGTCGAGCGGGGAGCTGTTTTTT
size: NA; D: NA; V: TRBV5-1; J: TRBJ2-2; CDR3: CASSRSYTGELFF; DNA: TGCGCCAGCAGCAGGTCCTACACCGGGGAGCTGTTTTTT
size: NA; D: TRBD1; V: TRBV5-4; J: TRBJ2-1; CDR3: CASSWRTGARGDGVNEQFF; DNA: TGTGCCAGCAGCTGGCGGACAGGGGCAAGAGGGGATGGGGTGAATGAGCAGTTCTTC
size: NA; D: NA; V: TRBV2; J: TRBJ1-2; CDR3: CASTEGREGGYTF; DNA: TGTGCCAGCACCGAGGGGCGGGAGGGCGGCTACACCTTC
size: NA; D: TRBD1; V: TRBV5-1; J: TRBJ2-1; CDR3: CASSLPGQEYNEQFF; DNA: TGCGCCAGCAGCCTACCGGGACAGGAGTACAATGAGCAGTTCTTC
size: NA; D: NA; V: TRBV6-5; J: TRBJ1-1; CDR3: CASRPDRENTEAFF; DNA: TGTGCCAGCAGACCAGACAGAGAGAACACTGAAGCTTTCTTT
size: NA; D: NA; V: TRBV7-9; J: TRBJ1-6; CDR3: CASSTVELGIINSPLHF; DNA: TGTGCCAGCAGCACCGTCGAGTTGGGGATCATCAATTCACCCCTCCACTTT
size: NA; D: NA; V: TRBV9; J: TRBJ2-7; CDR3: CASSVEARAYEQYF; DNA: TGTGCCAGCAGCGTAGAAGCGAGAGCCTACGAGCAGTACTTC
size: NA; D: TRBD1; V: TRBV10-2; J: TRBJ1-1; CDR3: CASSARTGGMNTEAFF; DNA: TGCGCCAGCAGTGCGCGGACAGGGGGAATGAACACTGAAGCTTTCTTT
size: NA; D: NA; V: TRBV30; J: TRBJ2-7; CDR3: CAWVRDIDYEQYF; DNA: TGTGCCTGGGTACGGGACATCGACTACGAGCAGTACTTC
size: NA; D: NA; V: TRBV7-2; J: TRBJ2-5; CDR3: CASSMLVETQYF; DNA: TGTGCCAGCAGCATGCTAGTGGAGACCCAGTACTTC
size: NA; D: TRBD1; V: TRBV11-1; J: TRBJ1-4; CDR3: CASSPRRIRGREKLFF; DNA: TGTGCCAGCAGCCCCCGTCGGATCAGGGGGCGTGAAAAACTGTTTTTT
size: NA; D: NA; V: TRBV11-2; J: TRBJ2-2; CDR3: CASSVDRAPSGGELFF; DNA: TGTGCCAGCAGCGTGGACCGGGCCCCCTCCGGCGGGGAGCTGTTTTTT
size: NA; D: TRBD2; V: TRBV27; J: TRBJ2-5; CDR3: CATSDLAEETQYF; DNA: TGTGCCACCTCTGATCTAGCGGAAGAGACCCAGTACTTC
size: NA; D: TRBD2; V: TRBV2; J: TRBJ2-1; CDR3: CATIGLVSNEQFF; DNA: TGTGCCACCATCGGACTAGTTTCTAATGAGCAGTTCTTC
size: NA; D: NA; V: TRBV11-2; J: TRBJ1-2; CDR3: CASTPFGGGGYTF; DNA: TGTGCCAGCACCCCCTTTGGCGGAGGAGGCTACACCTTC
size: once; D: NA; V: TRBV9; J: TRBJ1-5; CDR3: CASSVGVDNQPQHF; DNA: TGTGCCAGCAGCGTAGGAGTTGACAATCAGCCCCAGCATTTT
size: NA; D: NA; V: TRBV19; J: TRBJ1-5; CDR3: CASSPGSQGNQPQHF; DNA: TGTGCCAGTAGCCCCGGGAGCCAGGGAAATCAGCCCCAGCATTTT
size: once; D: NA; V: TRBV21-1; J: TRBJ2-5; CDR3: CASSFRQGLQETQYF; DNA: TGTGCCAGCAGCTTCCGACAGGGTCTCCAAGAGACCCAGTACTTC
size: NA; D: NA; V: TRBV7-8; J: TRBJ2-7; CDR3: CASSLASPSYEQYF; DNA: TGTGCCAGCAGCTTAGCGTCACCATCCTACGAGCAGTACTTC
size: NA; D: NA; V: TRBV27; J: TRBJ2-3; CDR3: CASDEMGRDTQYF; DNA: TGTGCCAGTGATGAAATGGGAAGAGATACGCAGTATTTT
size: NA; D: TRBD1; V: TRBV19; J: TRBJ1-5; CDR3: CASSIRSGGKEPQHF; DNA: TGTGCCAGTAGTATCAGGTCAGGGGGCAAGGAGCCCCAGCATTTT